Below, 14 T cell receptor beta chains from the same sample are listed, as sequenced in a study of T cell changes during pregnancy in multiple sclerosis. Only in-frame clones appear in the TCRdb table, and some are missing; sequencing was by immunoSEQ multiplex PCR. Here the sample spans under 85,000 clones, 90% to 95% being singletons. Material: peripheral blood, obtained in the third trimester of pregnancy. The receptors come from a female donor with multiple sclerosis, enrolled in a pregnancy study.

This sequence joins TRBV25-1 and TRBJ1-1; TRBD1 is a possible D gene (6 bases). The CDR3 is 15 amino acids. Trimming shortened V by 4 bases and J by 2 bases, and 14 bases separated the two germline ends. Germline CDR1 reads MGHDK; CDR2 reads SYGVNS. Here the CDR3 reads CASSGLQGANTEAFF. The CDR3 bases are TGTGCCAGCAGTGGATTACAGGGCGCCAACACTGAAGCTTTCTTT. The whole variable domain, filled in from reference TRBV25-1 and TRBJ1-1, reads EADIYQTPRYLVIGTGKKITLECSQTMGHDKMYWYQQDPGMELHLIHYSYGVNSTEKGDLSSESTVSRIRTEHFPLTLESARPSHTSQYLCASSGLQGANTEAFFGQGTRLTVV.

In its sample, this clone was seen once. The V and J genes are TRBV5-4 and TRBJ2-3, with D tentatively TRBD2 (5 bases). The ends were cut back, 4 bases at V and 1 base at J, with 13 bases in the middle. This CDR3 spans 15 amino acids. CDR1 and CDR2 from the germline V gene are SGHNT and YYREEE (reference sequence). This CDR3 is CASSPGLRGTDTQYF. In DNA, the CDR3 is TGTGCCAGCAGCCCCGGTTTGCGGGGCACAGATACGCAGTATTTT.

V and J are TRBV6-5 and TRBJ2-5, with TRBD1 identical over 8 bases. The V gene's germline CDR1 is MNHEY and CDR2 SVGAGI. This CDR3 has 14 residues. V lost 4 bases to trimming and J lost 5 bases; unmatched junction nucleotides: 6. The CDR3 bases are TGTGCCAGCAGTTCCCGGACAGGGCGGGAGACCCAGTACTTC. Protein sequence: CASSSRTGRETQYF.

This clone was counted only a few times. A read error may produce the germline difference seen at one junction end. This chain connects TRBV9 to TRBJ1-1, with a weak D call TRBD1 (6 bases). CDR1 is SGDLS and CDR2 is YYNGEE in the germline V gene. The CDR3 spans 11 residues. CDR3 sequence (DNA): TGTGCCAGCAGCTCTGGGGGCCAGAGAGCCTTT. It encodes CASSSGGQRAF.

The V call is TRBV4-1, the J call TRBJ2-5; TRBD2 aligns across 7 bases. Germline CDR1 reads MGHRA; CDR2 reads YSYEKL. The V and J ends lost 0 bases and 3 bases, in that order; junction bases with no gene match: 4. The CDR3 consists of 15 residues. The CDR3 spells CASSQDAAGEETQYF. CDR3 coding DNA: TGCGCCAGCAGCCAAGACGCGGCGGGGGAAGAGACCCAGTACTTC.

The chain recombines TRBV18 with TRBJ1-5; TRBD1 aligns across 7 bases. CDR3 length equals 16 residues. With V trimmed by 3 bases and J by 2 bases, 7 bases remained unmatched. CDR1 is KGHSH, CDR2 LQKENI, per germline. CDR3 nucleotide sequence: TGTGCCAGCTCACCCCTCCAGGGGGTTGGCAATCAGCCCCAGCATTTT. Translated, it gives CASSPLQGVGNQPQHF. The variable domain in full, with the rest retrieved from reference TRBV18 and TRBJ1-5, is NAGVMQNPRHLVRRRGQEARLRCSPMKGHSHVYWYRQLPEEGLKFMVYLQKENIIDESGMPKERFSAEFPKEGPSILRIQQVVRGDSAAYFCASSPLQGVGNQPQHFGDGTRLSIL.

This clone appeared a single time. This sequence joins TRBV15 and TRBJ1-1, with 7 bases fitting TRBD1. CDR3 length: 16 residues. V shed 6 bases and J 1 base; nucleotides not matched to a gene: 11. CDR1 and CDR2 from the germline V gene are LNHNV and YYDKDF (reference sequence). CDR3 sequence reads: CATRADLQGTNTEAFF. Written as DNA, the CDR3 is TGTGCCACCAGGGCGGATTTACAGGGGACGAACACTGAAGCTTTCTTT. Based on the CDR3 plus reference TRBV15 and TRBJ1-1, the full variable domain is DAMVIQNPRYQVTQFGKPVTLSCSQTLNHNVMYWYQQKSSQAPKLLFHYYDKDFNNEADTPDNFQSRRPNTSFCFLDIRSPGLGDTAMYLCATRADLQGTNTEAFFGQGTRLTVV.

The chain carries TRBV7-8 and TRBJ1-1; tentatively, D is TRBD1 (5 bases). V gave up 5 bases and J gave up 9 bases, with 19 bases separating them. This CDR3 is built from 14 residues. CDR1 is SGHVS, CDR2 FQNEAQ, per germline. CDR3 amino acids: CASSPYGGKFKAFF. The CDR3 DNA reads as TGTGCCAGCAGCCCTTATGGGGGGAAATTCAAAGCTTTCTTT. The full variable domain, its missing parts supplied by reference TRBV7-8 and TRBJ1-1, is GAGVSQSPRYKVAKRGQDVALRCDPISGHVSLFWYQQALGQGPEFLTYFQNEAQLDKSGLPSDRFFAERPEGSVSTLKIQRTQQEDSAVYLCASSPYGGKFKAFFGQGTRLTVV.

The chain employs TRBV7-2 and TRBJ1-3; D uncertain. Germline V gene data show CDR1 as SGHTA and CDR2 as FQGNSA. V was clipped by 6 bases and J by 0 bases, with 3 bases between them. This CDR3 spans 12 amino acids. CDR3 loop: CASSHSGNTIYF. For the CDR3, the DNA is TGTGCCAGCAGTCACTCTGGAAACACCATATATTTT.

The chain is built from TRBV9 and TRBJ2-7; possible D gene TRBD1, 6 bases. The V end lost 3 bases, the J end lost 2 bases, and 18 bases lay between the germline ends. The CDR3 spans 16 residues. CDR1 SGDLS and CDR2 YYNGEE come from the germline V gene. CDR3 sequence reads: CASSAKQGGLAYEQYF. As DNA, the CDR3 is TGTGCCAGCAGCGCGAAACAGGGTGGGTTAGCCTACGAGCAGTACTTC.

The V gene is TRBV13, the J gene TRBJ2-3; 7 bases match TRBD2. CDR1 is PRHDT, CDR2 FYEKMQ, per germline (reference sequence). This CDR3 contains 15 residues. J lost 2 bases, V lost 5 bases, and 7 bases had no gene match. The CDR3 nucleotides read TGTGCCAGCAGCCCCGGACTAGTTTCCACAGATACGCAGTATTTT. Residues: CASSPGLVSTDTQYF. Full variable domain (missing parts from reference TRBV13 and TRBJ2-3): AAGVIQSPRHLIKEKRETATLKCYPIPRHDTVYWYQQGPGQDPQFLISFYEKMQSDKGSIPDRFSAQQFSDYHSELNMSSLELGDSALYFCASSPGLVSTDTQYFGPGTRLTVL.

The chain uses TRBV2 and TRBJ1-5; 7 positions match TRBD1. The germline V gene encodes CDR1 SNHLY and CDR2 FYNNEI. V shed 6 bases, J shed 3 bases, and the junction held 8 bases outside the gene matches. The CDR3 is 15 amino acids. This CDR3 is CASRANRGTNQPQHF. CDR3 bases: TGTGCCAGCAGGGCAAACAGGGGAACCAATCAGCCCCAGCATTTT.

The V and J genes are TRBV30 and TRBJ1-1; perhaps TRBD1 as D (5 bases). There are 18 residues in the CDR3. V lost 0 bases, J lost 0 bases, and 20 bases lay in between. Per the germline V gene, CDR1 is GTSNPN and CDR2 is SVGIG (reference sequence). The CDR3 spells CAWSVSWGRVPMNTEAFF. DNA of the CDR3: TGTGCCTGGAGTGTATCCTGGGGCAGGGTCCCCATGAACACTGAAGCTTTCTTT.

The chain recombines TRBV7-2 with TRBJ1-4; D gene ambiguous. This CDR3 has 12 amino acids. Per the germline V gene, CDR1 is SGHTA and CDR2 is FQGNSA. V dropped 8 bases and J dropped 10 bases, with 14 bases sitting between them. The CDR3 DNA reads TGTGCCAGCGGAGAGAGATACGGAAAACTGTTTTTT. Translating it yields CASGERYGKLFF.